There are many counts of the clone carrying this T cell receptor beta chain. Its target is not known. This specimen comes from a study of regulatory T cells in long-lasting Graves disease. Study outcomes and limitations: The work looked only at peripheral blood and did not look at thyroid tissue. Persistent Graves' patients showed reduced TCR diversity versus newly diagnosed patients.

V lost 3 bases to trimming and J lost 4 bases, with 12 bases between them. The CDR3 runs to 15 residues. CDR3 regions were amplified by Arm-PCR using iRepertoire HTBI primers to build TCR beta libraries. TCRdb called the multiplex PCR reads again in MiXCR, with one record for every CDR3 protein. In the table there are approximately 300,000 distinct CDR3 sequences, about 18% of which are singletons. Time point given: newly diagnosed GD, antithyroid drugs for less than 3 months. Making the TCR library involved RNA that had been extracted from PBMCs. The patients were drawn from one endocrinology department in Xi'an, China.

Sequencing used peripheral blood mononuclear cells (PBMCs), obtained at new diagnosis, from a patient treated with antithyroid drugs. This receptor was obtained from a female donor with Graves disease. The V call is TRBV12-3 or TRBV12-4, the J call TRBJ2-2; tentatively, D is TRBD2 (5 bases). DNA for the CDR3: TGTGCCAGCAGTTTCGAGGGCAGTGGCACCGGGGAGCTGTTTTTT. It encodes CASSFEGSGTGELFF.